This T cell receptor beta chain was retrieved from a study (TCRdb year 2016). General notes on the study: The research examined where HIV persistence comes from in people whose immune systems controlled HIV infection without treatment.

There are a few counts of this clonotype. Its antigen is currently not known. No qualities accompany the bases; no much larger clone lies one base away. There are 10 amino acids in the CDR3, from cysteine to phenylalanine inclusive. Only the CDR3 region is kept as DNA, spanning 30 bases read in frame from base 1. Trimming removed 2 bases from V and 9 bases from J, leaving 3 bases between the germline ends. Libraries came from 5' RACE. For sequencing, an Illumina HiSeq 2000 was employed. TCRdb ran its own pipeline on the public reads, namely fastp trimming at Q25 and MiXCR clone calling, and kept in-frame beta chains. Merged by CDR3 protein, the rows form single entries marked with the most common genes and DNA. The sample data list a few hundred distinct CDR3 sequences, and approximately 50% of these were observed just once. The top ten clones comprise about a quarter of the sample.

The chain is assembled from TRBV5-3 and TRBJ2-1; no D gene is confidently identified. TRBV5-3 is designated an ORF whose function remains uncertain. Sequenced material: total memory T cells from blood PBMCs. Reading the label with the study, this specimen's cell subset or site is: transitional memory CD4+ T cells. This clonotype originated in a male donor with HIV. The nucleotide sequence is given as TGTGCCAGAAGCTTCGGTGAGCAGTTCTTC. Translation gives CARSFGEQFF.